The 21 T cell receptor beta chains below come from one sample, sequenced in a study of control samples from healthy donors and cancer patients. Produced via immunoSEQ multiplex PCR; TCRdb's table is partial and in-frame only. This table has 95,000 to 150,000 clones, around 86% appearing once. The specimen was blood. The source is a man aged 35-49 years in good health.

The V gene is TRBV6-5, the J gene TRBJ1-1; a weak D match, TRBD1 (6 bases). V lost 6 bases and J lost 5, with 19 bases in between. Germline V gene lookup returns CDR1 MNHEY and CDR2 SVGAGI. The CDR3 consists of 15 residues. The CDR3, as DNA: TGTGCCAGCAGATTCAACTCAGGGGTGGGGACTGAAGCTTTCTTT. Amino acids: CASRFNSGVGTEAFF.

Only a few counts were recorded for this clone. The chain links TRBV19 to TRBJ2-2; TRBD1 matches 9 bases. V dropped 3 bases and J dropped 5; count of bases not matched to a gene: 4. This CDR3 comprises 15 residues. CDR1 and CDR2 (germline): LNHDA, SQIVND (reference sequence). CDR3 bases: TGTGCCAGTAGTATTCCCGGACAGGGGACCGGGGAGCTGTTTTTT. It yields the protein CASSIPGQGTGELFF.

J is TRBJ2-4 and V is TRBV28, with D tentatively TRBD1 or TRBD2 (5 bases each). The CDR3 length is 12 residues. Trimming removed 6 bases from V and 8 bases from J, with 11 bases in between. Germline loops: CDR1 MDHEN, CDR2 SYDVKM. The CDR3 protein is CASSSMGDIQYF. In DNA form, the CDR3 reads TGTGCCAGCAGCTCCATGGGGGACATTCAGTACTTC.

The chain joins TRBV7-8 to TRBJ1-1; 9 bases map to TRBD1. This CDR3 is built from 16 residues. The junction had 10 bases not matched to a gene; V was cut back by 3 bases and J by 5 bases. Germline-derived CDR1 and CDR2 are SGHVS and FQNEAQ. The CDR3 DNA sequence: TGTGCCAGCAGCTTCGAACCTGGACAGGGGAGGACTGAAGCTTTCTTT. Translation gives CASSFEPGQGRTEAFF.

The J gene is TRBJ1-2, the V gene TRBV7-9; 7 positions match TRBD1. This CDR3 has 13 amino acids. Trimming at V came to 4 bases and at J to 2 bases, leaving 1 base not matched to a gene. The germline gives CDR1 SEHNR, CDR2 FQNEAQ (reference sequence). For the CDR3, the DNA is TGTGCCAGCAGCTGGGGACAGAACTATGGCTACACCTTC. Its protein product is CASSWGQNYGYTF.

This chain connects TRBV6-6 to TRBJ2-1; 10 bases line up with TRBD2. Germline trimming cut 0 bases from V and 8 bases from J; bases unmatched to any gene: 4. Germline V gene data show CDR1 as MNHNY and CDR2 as SVGAGI (reference sequence). This CDR3 comprises 15 residues. In DNA, the CDR3 is TGTGCCAGCAGTTACTCTAGCGGGGGGCCCCATGAGCAGTTCTTC. Its translation is CASSYSSGGPHEQFF.

The chain recombines TRBV29-1 with TRBJ2-7, with 10 bases fitting TRBD1. The length of the CDR3 is 13 residues. V lost 6 bases to trimming and J lost 4 bases; unmatched junction nucleotides: 6. Germline V lookup: CDR1 SQVTM, CDR2 ANQGSEA. CDR3 bases: TGCAGCGTGGAGGACAGGGGGTCATACGAGCAGTACTTC. Translating gives CSVEDRGSYEQYF.

The V and J genes are TRBV9 and TRBJ1-1; D ambiguous. V shed 4 bases and J shed 1 base, with 14 bases lying between them. CDR3 length: 15 amino acids. Germline V lookup: CDR1 SGDLS, CDR2 YYNGEE. The CDR3 sequence: CASSPRSLGNTEAFF. Here the CDR3 DNA reads TGTGCCAGCAGCCCACGAAGCTTAGGGAACACTGAAGCTTTCTTT.

This clone occurred once. The rearrangement joins TRBV18 to TRBJ2-3; possibly TRBD2 for D (5 bases). Germline V gene sequence: CDR1 KGHSH, CDR2 LQKENI. The CDR3 totals 14 residues. The V end lost 2 bases, the J end lost 0 bases, and 6 bases lay between the germline ends. DNA for the CDR3: TGTGCCAGCTCACCAACGGGGAGCACAGATACGCAGTATTTT. It encodes CASSPTGSTDTQYF.

This CDR3 reads CASSINRAMNTEAFF. The CDR3 DNA follows: TGTGCCAGTAGTATAAACAGGGCGATGAACACTGAAGCTTTCTTT. J is TRBJ1-1 and V is TRBV19; D perhaps matches TRBD1 (6 bases). The V end was cut by 2 bases, the J end by 0 bases, with 10 bases between. Per germline, CDR1 LNHDA and CDR2 SQIVND (reference sequence). The length of the CDR3 is 15 residues.

The chain combines TRBV5-1 with TRBJ2-1, with D hard to call. Trimming shortened V by 2 bases and J by 6 bases, and 12 bases separated the two germline ends. Germline CDR1 reads SGHRS; CDR2 reads YFSETQ. This CDR3 has 14 residues. In DNA, the CDR3 is TGCGCCAGCAGCTTAATGAATTCGCTCAATGAGCAGTTCTTC. It translates to CASSLMNSLNEQFF.

The chain carries TRBV15 and TRBJ2-3; possibly TRBD2 for D (5 bases). The V gene lost 0 bases and the J gene lost 7 bases, with 8 bases spanning the gap. The CDR3 spans 13 residues. The germline CDR1 and CDR2 sequences are LNHNV and YYDKDF (reference sequence). This chain's CDR3 is CATSRDAGNTQYF. CDR3 nucleotide sequence: TGTGCCACCAGCAGAGATGCCGGGAATACGCAGTATTTT.

The genes are TRBV19 and TRBJ1-1, with D possibly TRBD1 on 5 matching bases. Germline loops: CDR1 LNHDA, CDR2 SQIVND (reference sequence). CDR3 size: 14 residues. The V gene lost 4 bases and the J gene lost 6 bases, with 15 bases spanning the gap. As DNA, the CDR3 is TGTGCCAGTAGTAATTTGGGGGGTCAGGCTGAAGCTTTCTTT. Protein sequence: CASSNLGGQAEAFF.

The CDR3: CASSEPRGAERTSSYEQYF. CDR3 nucleotide sequence: TGTGCCAGCAGTGAACCCCGGGGGGCCGAGCGGACTAGCTCCTACGAGCAGTACTTC. The chain carries TRBV6-1 and TRBJ2-7; possible D gene TRBD2, 7 bases. Germline assignment: CDR1 MNHNS and CDR2 SASEGT. The CDR3 spans 19 residues. V dropped 2 bases and J dropped 0 bases, with 23 bases sitting between them.

This chain uses TRBV4-2 with TRBJ2-2; D may be TRBD2 (5 bases). The length of the CDR3 is 14 residues. Germline values: CDR1 LGHNA, CDR2 YNFKEQ. Trimming pared 1 base from V and 5 bases from J, leaving 8 bases between. CDR3 amino acids: CASSQARGTGELFF. The CDR3 coding sequence is TGTGCCAGCAGCCAAGCCCGCGGGACCGGGGAGCTGTTTTTT.

The V gene is TRBV3-1 (or the pseudogene TRBV3-2), the J gene TRBJ2-3; 7 positions match TRBD2. The CDR3 loop spans 15 amino acids. Germline loops: CDR1 LGHDT, CDR2 YNNKEL (reference sequence). Trimming took 4 bases from V and 11 from J; bases not matched to a gene: 15. The CDR3 sequence is CASSRSGAQRVGQYF. In DNA, the CDR3 is TGTGCCAGCAGCCGGAGCGGGGCACAGCGGGTAGGGCAGTATTTT.

The rearrangement joins TRBV5-1 to TRBJ2-7; 14 bases fit TRBD2. The ends lost 4 bases at V and 2 bases at J; junction bases unmatched: 11. This CDR3 is built from 18 residues. Germline loops: CDR1 SGHRS, CDR2 YFSETQ. The CDR3 DNA sequence: TGCGCCAGCAGCCCGGAGGGGACTAGCGGGGGATTCACCTACGAGCAGTACTTC. Translated, it gives CASSPEGTSGGFTYEQYF.

The chain employs TRBV5-1 and TRBJ2-3; no definite D call. The CDR3 is made up of 14 amino acids. Trimming shortened V by 2 bases and J by 6 bases, and 13 bases separated the two germline ends. Germline values: CDR1 SGHRS, CDR2 YFSETQ. As DNA, the CDR3 is TGCGCCAGCAGCTTTGTGGGCCCCGGGGATACGCAGTATTTT. Amino acids: CASSFVGPGDTQYF.

The rearrangement joins TRBV7-8 to TRBJ1-2, with D tentatively TRBD1 (6 bases). The CDR3 sequence is 13 residues long. Looked up from germline, CDR1 is SGHVS and CDR2 is FQNEAQ. Trimming cost V 5 bases and J 7 bases, with 14 bases left between them. In DNA form, the CDR3 reads TGTGCCAGCAGCCCCGAGACAGGATTTGGCTACACCTTC. It yields the protein CASSPETGFGYTF.

The chain uses TRBV6-5 and TRBJ2-3, with 9 bases aligning to TRBD2. Germline lookup yields CDR1 MNHEY and CDR2 SVGAGI. The trim removed 7 bases at V and 1 base at J, leaving 0 bases unmatched. The CDR3 runs to 13 residues. The CDR3 here is CASKRGGTDTQYF. CDR3 nucleotides: TGTGCCAGCAAGCGGGGGGGCACAGATACGCAGTATTTT.

This chain connects TRBV29-1 to TRBJ1-1; TRBD1 agrees at 7 bases. In germline, CDR1 is SQVTM, CDR2 ANQGSEA. This CDR3 contains 14 residues. V trimming: 6 bases; J trimming: 1 base; junction bases outside the gene matches: 8. This CDR3 is CSVEPRDRNTEAFF. The DNA for the CDR3 is TGCAGCGTCGAGCCCCGGGACAGGAACACTGAAGCTTTCTTT.